This T cell receptor beta chain was recovered during a study of blood T cell repertoires in COVID-19. The V gene's germline CDR1 is SEHNR and CDR2 FQNEAQ (reference sequence). V lost 5 bases and J lost 0; bases outside the gene matches: 8. CDR3 size: 18 residues. As originally analysed: Reference gene primer amplification in the assay estimated nucleated cell counts. Data came from immunoSEQ multiplex PCR; TCRdb stores just in-frame clones and leaves some out. That table is the source of V, J and clone size, and D and trimming were worked out from the DNA. This sample has 380,000 or so clones; less than 90% occur once, and the top ten carry about 7.1%. Seattle's cohort entered during active infection and was followed longitudinally.

Sequencing was done on a sample of peripheral blood. The chain couples TRBV7-9 to TRBJ2-3; TRBD2 agrees at 13 bases. The receptor comes from a woman aged 55-75 years with COVID-19, enrolled during active disease. As DNA, the CDR3 is TGTGCCAGCAGCGAGACTAGCGGGGGGCCTACTAGCACAGATACGCAGTATTTT. It codes for CASSETSGGPTSTDTQYF.